These 11 T cell receptor beta chains were all obtained from the same sample, sequenced in a study of blood T cell repertoires in COVID-19. The protocol was immunoSEQ multiplex PCR, while the TCRdb copy is restricted to in-frame clones and leaves out a portion. The profile shows about 37,000 clones, around 92% of them singletons. Sequenced input: peripheral blood. The receptors stem from a woman of 80 years or more with acute or convalescent COVID-19.

The CDR3 region is CASSWTAASGGNEQFF. The CDR3 bases are TGTGCCAGCAGCTGGACCGCGGCTAGCGGGGGCAATGAGCAGTTCTTC. The chain links TRBV5-4 to TRBJ2-1, with 10 bases identical to TRBD2. CDR1 and CDR2 (germline): SGHNT, YYREEE (reference sequence). The CDR3 is 16 amino acids. J was trimmed by 6 bases and V by 3 bases; bases with no gene match: 9.

This chain uses TRBV7-3 with TRBJ2-5; TRBD1 is a possible D gene (5 bases). The CDR3 consists of 15 residues. Germline lookup yields CDR1 SGHTA and CDR2 FQGTGA. V lost 1 base, J lost 1 base, and 10 bases lay in between. In DNA form, the CDR3 reads TGTGCCAGCAGCTTAATGAAGGGGCCCCAAGAGACCCAGTACTTC. Translated: CASSLMKGPQETQYF.

This chain uses TRBV18 with TRBJ1-6, with a tentative D call TRBD1 (5 bases). V lost 8 bases to trimming and J lost 2 bases, with 13 bases between them. CDR3 length: 15 residues. Per germline, CDR1 KGHSH and CDR2 LQKENI. The DNA of the CDR3 is TGTGCCAGCCCCTCGGGGGTGGCCTATAATTCACCCCTCCACTTT. Encoded protein: CASPSGVAYNSPLHF.

The V and J genes are TRBV7-3 and TRBJ1-2; 9 nucleotides line up with TRBD1. Germline CDR1 is SGHTA and CDR2 is FQGTGA. After removal of 3 bases from V and 8 bases from J, the junction contained 4 bases not matched to a gene. This CDR3 comprises 13 residues. CDR3 in DNA: TGTGCCAGCAGCTTGACAGGGGGTGACGGCTACACCTTC. Translated, it gives CASSLTGGDGYTF. The variable domain in full, with the rest retrieved from reference TRBV7-3 and TRBJ1-2, is GAGVSQTPSNKVTEKGKYVELRCDPISGHTALYWYRQSLGQGPEFLIYFQGTGAADDSGLPNDRFFAVRPEGSVSTLKIQRTERGDSAVYLCASSLTGGDGYTFGSGTRLTVV.

The chain joins TRBV30 to TRBJ1-3; the D is unclear. V was cut by 4 bases and J by 2 bases, with 12 bases left in between. Germline CDR1 and CDR2: GTSNPN and SVGIG (reference sequence). This CDR3 spans 14 amino acids. This CDR3 is CAWNYGTPGNTIYF. As DNA, the CDR3 is TGTGCCTGGAACTACGGAACCCCTGGAAACACCATATATTTT. Together with reference TRBV30 and TRBJ1-3, the CDR3 gives the full variable domain: SQTIHQWPATLVQPVGSPLSLECTVEGTSNPNLYWYRQAAGRGLQLLFYSVGIGQISSEVPQNLSASRPQDRQFILSSKKLLLSDSGFYLCAWNYGTPGNTIYFGEGSWLTVV.

The CDR3 here is CASSGQLNTEAFF. CDR3 sequence (DNA): TGTGCCAGTTCGGGACAGCTGAACACTGAAGCTTTCTTT. The V gene is TRBV7-2, the J gene TRBJ1-1, with 7 bases fitting TRBD1. Germline CDR1 reads SGHTA; CDR2 reads FQGNSA. V shed 9 bases, J shed 0 bases, and the junction held 4 bases outside the gene matches. The CDR3 contains 13 residues.

The chain recombines TRBV20-1 with TRBJ1-1; the match to TRBD1 covers 8 bases. The CDR3 runs to 15 residues. The trim removed 4 bases at V and 1 base at J, leaving 8 bases unmatched. CDR1 and CDR2 from the germline V gene are DFQATT and SNEGSKA (reference sequence). The CDR3 DNA reads as TGCAGTGCTACTGACAGGGGCCGAGGGAACACTGAAGCTTTCTTT. Translation gives CSATDRGRGNTEAFF.

This chain joins TRBV7-2 and TRBJ2-5; TRBD2 matches 9 bases. Germline CDR1 SGHTA, CDR2 FQGNSA. The CDR3 runs 15 residues. Losses at the gene ends were 1 base for V and 5 bases for J; bases not matched to a gene: 5. CDR3 DNA sequence: TGTGCCAGCAGCTTAGACGCGGGGGGGTGGGAGACCCAGTACTTC. This sequence encodes CASSLDAGGWETQYF.

This chain uses TRBV5-1 with TRBJ2-1; 14 bases match TRBD2. The germline CDR1 and CDR2 sequences are SGHRS and YFSETQ. The V and J ends lost 3 bases and 6 bases, in that order; junction bases with no gene match: 2. This CDR3 has 15 residues. The CDR3 protein is CASSSGTSGGNEQFF. Here the CDR3 DNA reads TGCGCCAGCAGCTCTGGGACTAGCGGGGGCAATGAGCAGTTCTTC. Full variable domain (outside the CDR3, taken from reference TRBV5-1 and TRBJ2-1): KAGVTQTPRYLIKTRGQQVTLSCSPISGHRSVSWYQQTPGQGLQFLFEYFSETQRNKGNFPGRFSGRQFSNSRSEMNVSTLELGDSALYLCASSSGTSGGNEQFFGPGTRLTVL.

J is TRBJ2-3 and V is TRBV4-1; D remains unclear. The CDR3 sequence is 13 residues long. From germline, CDR1 is MGHRA and CDR2 YSYEKL. V was clipped by 4 bases and J by 6 bases, with 11 bases between them. CDR3 residues: CASSLSVPDTQYF. In DNA form, the CDR3 reads TGCGCCAGCAGCCTCAGTGTTCCCGATACGCAGTATTTT.

V and J are TRBV19 and TRBJ1-1; 8 positions match TRBD1. CDR3 length: 18 amino acids. Germline V CDR1 and CDR2: LNHDA, SQIVND (reference sequence). V was clipped by 3 bases and J by 2 bases; unmatched bases: 14. CDR3 sequence reads: CASSIRTGNSGPNTEAFF. The CDR3, as DNA: TGTGCCAGTAGTATCAGGACAGGGAACAGTGGTCCAAACACTGAAGCTTTCTTT.